The present T cell receptor beta chain was sequenced within a study of CD8 T cells in Susac syndrome. RNA totalling about 0.45 to 1 ug underwent reverse transcription with random hexamers. Multiplex immunoSEQ PCR targeted 54 Vbeta and 13 Jbeta TCR beta segments. TCRdb redid the calling of the immunoSEQ multiplex PCR reads with MiXCR, one entry per CDR3 protein. The data show approximately 150,000 distinct CDR3 sequences, with approximately 95% seen just once and around 0.097% held by the top ten. The sequenced material came from CD4+ T cells from PBMCs. This clonotype originated in a human donor with multiple sclerosis.

Here the CDR3 reads CASGRGIGEKLFF. DNA of the CDR3: TGTGCCAGCGGTAGGGGTATCGGGGAAAAACTGTTTTTT. The chain is built from TRBV2 and TRBJ1-4; tentatively, D is TRBD1 (5 bases). This CDR3 is built from 13 residues. From germline, CDR1 is SNHLY and CDR2 FYNNEI. V was clipped by 8 bases and J by 8 bases, with 15 bases between them. Variable domain in full (rest from reference TRBV2 and TRBJ1-4): EPEVTQTPSHQVTQMGQEVILRCVPISNHLYFYWYRQILGQKVEFLVSFYNNEISEKSEIFDDQFSVERPDGSNFTLKIRSTKLEDSAMYFCASGRGIGEKLFFGSGTQLSVL.